This TCR beta chain was profiled in a study of prognosis after radiotherapy for stage I lung cancer. Background on the study: Radiotherapy preceded distant metastases in several patients (median roughly seven months); 15 showed no significant progression.

This clonotype counts as medium-sized. Germline CDR1 reads DFQATT; CDR2 reads SNEGSKA (reference sequence). CDR3 size: 13 residues. Trimming took off 2 bases at V and 1 base at J, with 7 bases between the two ends. From genomic DNA, two-round multiplex PCR was used to amplify TCR beta CDR3. Round-one PCR had primers specific to each TRBV and TRBJ gene. TCRdb processed the multiplex PCR reads anew with MiXCR; each CDR3 protein has one entry. The table has 13,000 or so distinct CDR3 sequences, about half seen once. This chain links TRBV20-1 with TRBJ2-3; D is tentatively TRBD1 or TRBD2 (5 bases each). The TCR was taken from a donor aged 50 or older with non-small cell lung cancer. This material consisted of PBMCs, taken before or after stereotactic body radiation therapy (not recorded which). The DNA of the CDR3 is TGCAGTGCTAGATTGGGGGGCACAGATACGCAGTATTTT. Translation gives CSARLGGTDTQYF.